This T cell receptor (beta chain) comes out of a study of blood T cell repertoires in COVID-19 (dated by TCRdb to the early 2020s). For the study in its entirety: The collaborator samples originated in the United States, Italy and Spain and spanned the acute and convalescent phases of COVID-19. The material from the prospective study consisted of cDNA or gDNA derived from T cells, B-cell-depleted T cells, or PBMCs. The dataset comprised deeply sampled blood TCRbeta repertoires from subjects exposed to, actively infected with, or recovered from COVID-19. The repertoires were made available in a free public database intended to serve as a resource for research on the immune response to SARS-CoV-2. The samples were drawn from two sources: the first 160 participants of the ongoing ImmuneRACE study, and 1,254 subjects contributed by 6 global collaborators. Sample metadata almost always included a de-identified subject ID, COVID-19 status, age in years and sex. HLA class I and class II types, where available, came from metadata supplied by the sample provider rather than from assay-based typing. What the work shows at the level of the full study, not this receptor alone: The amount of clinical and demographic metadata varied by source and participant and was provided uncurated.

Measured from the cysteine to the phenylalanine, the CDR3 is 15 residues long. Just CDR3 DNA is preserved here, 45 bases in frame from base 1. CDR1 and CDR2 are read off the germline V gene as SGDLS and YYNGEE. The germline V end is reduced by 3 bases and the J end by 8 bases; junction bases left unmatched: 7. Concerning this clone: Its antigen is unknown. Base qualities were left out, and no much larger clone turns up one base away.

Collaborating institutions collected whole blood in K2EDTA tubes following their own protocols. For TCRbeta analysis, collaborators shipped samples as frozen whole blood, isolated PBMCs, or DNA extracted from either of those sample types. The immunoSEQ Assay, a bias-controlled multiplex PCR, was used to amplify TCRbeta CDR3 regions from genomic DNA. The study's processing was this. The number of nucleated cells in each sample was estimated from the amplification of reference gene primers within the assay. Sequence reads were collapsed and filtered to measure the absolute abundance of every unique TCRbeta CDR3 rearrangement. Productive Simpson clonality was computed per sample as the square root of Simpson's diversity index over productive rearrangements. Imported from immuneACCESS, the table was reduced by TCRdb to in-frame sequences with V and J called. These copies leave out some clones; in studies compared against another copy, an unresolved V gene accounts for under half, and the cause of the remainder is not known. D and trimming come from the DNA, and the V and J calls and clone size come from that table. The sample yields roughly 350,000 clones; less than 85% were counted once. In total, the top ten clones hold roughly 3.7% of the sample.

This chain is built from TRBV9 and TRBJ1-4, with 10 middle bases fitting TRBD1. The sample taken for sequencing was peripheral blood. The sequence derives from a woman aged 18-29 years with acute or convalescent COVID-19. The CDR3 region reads CASSAAGTGVEKLFF. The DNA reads TGTGCCAGCAGCGCGGCCGGGACAGGGGTAGAAAAACTGTTTTTT.